Given below is one T cell receptor (beta chain) in context. The data originate from a study of blood T cell repertoires in COVID-19. Study-level background: The samples span acute and convalescent COVID-19 from the United States, Italy and Spain. In each case, the material was cDNA or gDNA derived from T cells, B-cell-depleted T cells, or PBMCs.

Assay: immunoSEQ multiplex PCR; the TCRdb copy retains only in-frame clones and omits some. The table shows tens of thousands of clones, with roughly 74% occurring only once. V was pared by 0 bases and J by 4 bases, with 9 bases between. Germline V CDR1 and CDR2: GTSNPN, SVGIG (reference sequence). The CDR3 runs to 13 residues. V is TRBV30 and J is TRBJ1-2; D is perhaps TRBD1 (6 bases). This sequence was found in a man in his 70s with COVID-19, enrolled during active disease. Sequencing was carried out using peripheral blood. CDR3 sequence: CAWSVQGGYGYTF. The CDR3 DNA sequence: TGTGCCTGGAGTGTACAAGGGGGCTATGGCTACACCTTC.